The clone carrying this T cell receptor beta chain was counted at least ten times. Using RNA transcripts, the TCR beta CDR3 regions were amplified. The authors performed first-round RT-PCR with HTBI primers and then a second-round multiplex PCR. In TCRdb, the multiplex PCR reads were re-called with MiXCR into one record per CDR3 protein. Of about 620,000 distinct CDR3 sequences in the sample, approximately 22% were seen once. V lost 3 bases, J lost 3 bases, and 12 bases lay in between. Germline V CDR1 and CDR2: SGHAT, FQNNGV. The CDR3 runs to 14 residues. These data are taken from a study of Graves' ophthalmopathy and Graves' hyperthyroidism.

Sequenced sample: peripheral blood. The receptor comes from a woman under 30 with stable Graves' hyperthyroidism. Some clones in this sample may be carry-over from other donors' samples. V gene TRBV11-2 combines with J gene TRBJ2-7; D possibly corresponds to TRBD1 (6 bases). The CDR3 coding sequence is TGTGCCAGCAGCTTTAGAGGGGACAACTACGAGCAGTACTTC. It codes for CASSFRGDNYEQYF.